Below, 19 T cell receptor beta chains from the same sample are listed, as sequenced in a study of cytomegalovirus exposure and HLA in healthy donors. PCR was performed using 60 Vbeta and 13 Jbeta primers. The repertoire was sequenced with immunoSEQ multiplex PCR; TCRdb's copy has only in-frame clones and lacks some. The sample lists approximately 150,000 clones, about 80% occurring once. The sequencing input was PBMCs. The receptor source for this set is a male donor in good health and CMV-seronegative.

Written as DNA, the CDR3 is TGTGCCAGCTCAGAGTTACCGGGACAGGGCACCGAGCAGTACTTC. Protein: CASSELPGQGTEQYF. V is TRBV18 and J is TRBJ2-7; 9 positions match TRBD1. The CDR3 length is 15 residues. The V gene's germline CDR1 is KGHSH and CDR2 LQKENI. Losses at the gene ends were 5 bases for V and 6 bases for J; bases not matched to a gene: 11.

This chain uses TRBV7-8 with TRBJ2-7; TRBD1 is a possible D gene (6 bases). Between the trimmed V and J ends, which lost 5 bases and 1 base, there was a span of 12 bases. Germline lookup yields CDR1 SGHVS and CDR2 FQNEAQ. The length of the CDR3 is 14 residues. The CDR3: CASSPRQDSYEQYF. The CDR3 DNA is TGTGCCAGCAGCCCTCGACAGGATTCCTACGAGCAGTACTTC.

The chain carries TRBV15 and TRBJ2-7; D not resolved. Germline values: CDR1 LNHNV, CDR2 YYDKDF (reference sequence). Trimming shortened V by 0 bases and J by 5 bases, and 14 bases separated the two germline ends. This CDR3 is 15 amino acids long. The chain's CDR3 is CATSRDFGVFNEQYF. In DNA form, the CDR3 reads TGTGCCACCAGCAGAGATTTTGGAGTGTTCAACGAGCAGTACTTC.

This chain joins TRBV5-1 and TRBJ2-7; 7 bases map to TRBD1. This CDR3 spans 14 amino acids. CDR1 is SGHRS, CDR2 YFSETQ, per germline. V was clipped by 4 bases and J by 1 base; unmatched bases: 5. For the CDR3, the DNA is TGCGCCAGCAGCACAACAGGGGTATCCTACGAGCAGTACTTC. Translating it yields CASSTTGVSYEQYF.

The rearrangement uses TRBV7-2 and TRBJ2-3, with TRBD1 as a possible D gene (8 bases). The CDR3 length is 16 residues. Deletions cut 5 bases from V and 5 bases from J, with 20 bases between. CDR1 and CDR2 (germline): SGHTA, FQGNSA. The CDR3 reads CASSQGASGGGDTQYF. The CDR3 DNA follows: TGTGCCAGCAGCCAGGGGGCTAGCGGAGGGGGAGATACGCAGTATTTT.

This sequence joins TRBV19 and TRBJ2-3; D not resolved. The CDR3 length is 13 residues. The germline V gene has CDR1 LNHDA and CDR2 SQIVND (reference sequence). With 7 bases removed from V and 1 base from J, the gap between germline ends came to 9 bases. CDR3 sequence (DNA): TGTGCCAGTAAAGTGGCAGGCACAGATACGCAGTATTTT. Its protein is CASKVAGTDTQYF.

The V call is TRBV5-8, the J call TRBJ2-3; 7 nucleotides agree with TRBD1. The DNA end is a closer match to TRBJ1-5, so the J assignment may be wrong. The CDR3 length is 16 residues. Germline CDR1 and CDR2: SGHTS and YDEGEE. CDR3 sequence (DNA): TGTGCCAGCAGCTCCCGGAACAGGGGTCGAGGAGATACGCAGCATTTT. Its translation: CASSSRNRGRGDTQHF.

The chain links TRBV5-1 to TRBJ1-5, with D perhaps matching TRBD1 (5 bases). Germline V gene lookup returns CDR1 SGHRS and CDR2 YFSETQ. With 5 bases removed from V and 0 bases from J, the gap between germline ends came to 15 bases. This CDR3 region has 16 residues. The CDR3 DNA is TGCGCCAGCAGTCCAGGGTTAGGGTATAGCAATCAGCCCCAGCATTTT. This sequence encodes CASSPGLGYSNQPQHF.

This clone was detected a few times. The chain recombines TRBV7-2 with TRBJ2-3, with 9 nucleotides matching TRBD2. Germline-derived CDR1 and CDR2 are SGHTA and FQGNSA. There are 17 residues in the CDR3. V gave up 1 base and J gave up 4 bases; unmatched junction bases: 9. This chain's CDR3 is CASSLGWRGGLADTQYF. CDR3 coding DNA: TGTGCCAGCAGCTTAGGGTGGCGGGGGGGTCTGGCAGATACGCAGTATTTT.

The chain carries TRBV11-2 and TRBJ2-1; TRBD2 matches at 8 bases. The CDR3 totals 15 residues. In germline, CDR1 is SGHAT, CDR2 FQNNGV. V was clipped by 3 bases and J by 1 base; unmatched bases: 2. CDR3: CASSLIAGSYNEQFF. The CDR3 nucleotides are TGTGCCAGCAGCTTGATAGCGGGATCCTACAATGAGCAGTTCTTC.

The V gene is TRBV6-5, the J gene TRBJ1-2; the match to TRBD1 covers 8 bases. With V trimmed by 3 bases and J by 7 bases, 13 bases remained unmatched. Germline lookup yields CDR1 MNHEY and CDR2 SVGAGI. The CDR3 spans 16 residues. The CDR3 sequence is CASSYRNTGGEGGYTF. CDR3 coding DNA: TGTGCCAGCAGTTATCGGAATACAGGGGGGGAGGGTGGCTACACCTTC.

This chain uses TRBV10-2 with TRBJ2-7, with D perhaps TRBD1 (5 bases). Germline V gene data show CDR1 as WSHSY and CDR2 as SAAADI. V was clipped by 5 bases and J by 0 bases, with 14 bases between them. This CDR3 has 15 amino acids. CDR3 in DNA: TGCGCCAGCAGTTTTTATAGCAGGGACTCCTACGAGCAGTACTTC. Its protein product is CASSFYSRDSYEQYF.

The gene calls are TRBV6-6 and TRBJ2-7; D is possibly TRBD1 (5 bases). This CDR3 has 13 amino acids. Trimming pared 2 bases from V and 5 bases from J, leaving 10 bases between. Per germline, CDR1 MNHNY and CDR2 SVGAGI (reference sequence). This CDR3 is CASSYQGLDEQYF. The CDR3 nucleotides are TGTGCCAGCAGTTACCAGGGCCTCGACGAGCAGTACTTC.

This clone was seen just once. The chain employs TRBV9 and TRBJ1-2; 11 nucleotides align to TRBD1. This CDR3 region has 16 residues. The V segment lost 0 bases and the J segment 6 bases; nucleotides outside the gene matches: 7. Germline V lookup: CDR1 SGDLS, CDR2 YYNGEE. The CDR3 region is CASSVAPGTGGHGYTF. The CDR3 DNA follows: TGTGCCAGCAGCGTAGCCCCCGGGACAGGGGGGCATGGCTACACCTTC. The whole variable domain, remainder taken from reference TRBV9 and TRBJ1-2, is DSGVTQTPKHLITATGQRVTLRCSPRSGDLSVYWYQQSLDQGLQFLIQYYNGEERAKGNILERFSAQQFPDLHSELNLSSLELGDSALYFCASSVAPGTGGHGYTFGSGTRLTVV.

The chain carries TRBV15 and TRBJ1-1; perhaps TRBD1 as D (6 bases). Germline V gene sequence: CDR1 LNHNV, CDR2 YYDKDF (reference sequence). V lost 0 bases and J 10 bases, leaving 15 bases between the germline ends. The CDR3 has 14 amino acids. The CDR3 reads CATSRESGDGRAFF. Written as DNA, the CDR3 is TGTGCCACCAGCAGAGAGTCAGGGGATGGGCGAGCTTTCTTT. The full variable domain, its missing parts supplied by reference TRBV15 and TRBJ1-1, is DAMVIQNPRYQVTQFGKPVTLSCSQTLNHNVMYWYQQKSSQAPKLLFHYYDKDFNNEADTPDNFQSRRPNTSFCFLDIRSPGLGDTAMYLCATSRESGDGRAFFGQGTRLTVV.

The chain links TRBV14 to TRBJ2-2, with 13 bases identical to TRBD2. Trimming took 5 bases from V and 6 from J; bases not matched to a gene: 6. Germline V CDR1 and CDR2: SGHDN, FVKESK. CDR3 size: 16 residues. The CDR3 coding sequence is TGTGCCAGCAGCTTATGGACTAGCGGGGGCCCCGGGGAGCTGTTTTTT. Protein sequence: CASSLWTSGGPGELFF.

CDR3 in amino acids: CASSLSGANEKLFF. DNA for the CDR3: TGTGCCAGCTCACTGTCGGGGGCTAATGAAAAACTGTTTTTT. The rearrangement links TRBV18 to TRBJ1-4, with a weak D call TRBD1 (5 bases). Looked up from germline, CDR1 is KGHSH and CDR2 is LQKENI. This CDR3 spans 14 amino acids. With 4 bases removed from V and 3 bases from J, the gap between germline ends came to 9 bases. Filled out from reference TRBV18 and TRBJ1-4, the complete variable domain reads NAGVMQNPRHLVRRRGQEARLRCSPMKGHSHVYWYRQLPEEGLKFMVYLQKENIIDESGMPKERFSAEFPKEGPSILRIQQVVRGDSAAYFCASSLSGANEKLFFGSGTQLSVL.

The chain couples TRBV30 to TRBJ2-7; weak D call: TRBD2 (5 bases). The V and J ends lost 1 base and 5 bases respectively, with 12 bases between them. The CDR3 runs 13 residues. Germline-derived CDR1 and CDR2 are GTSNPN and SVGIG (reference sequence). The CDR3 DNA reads TGTGCCTGGAGTGGTGGACTTAGGAACGAGCAGTACTTC. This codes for CAWSGGLRNEQYF.

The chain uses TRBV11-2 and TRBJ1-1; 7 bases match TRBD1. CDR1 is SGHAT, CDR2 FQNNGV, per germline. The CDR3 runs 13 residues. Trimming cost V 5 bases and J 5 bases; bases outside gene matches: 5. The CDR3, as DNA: TGTGCCAGCAGCCTCGCCAGGGGGACTGAAGCTTTCTTT. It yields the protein CASSLARGTEAFF.